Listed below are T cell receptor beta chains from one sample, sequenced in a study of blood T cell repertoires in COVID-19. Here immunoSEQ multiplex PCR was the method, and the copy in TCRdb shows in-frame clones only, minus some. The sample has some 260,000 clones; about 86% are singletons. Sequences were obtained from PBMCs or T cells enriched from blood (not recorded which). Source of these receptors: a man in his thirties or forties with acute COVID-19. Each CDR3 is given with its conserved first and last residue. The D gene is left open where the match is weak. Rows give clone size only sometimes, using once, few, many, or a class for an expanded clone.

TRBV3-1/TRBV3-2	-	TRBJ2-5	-	CASSQEPGRETQYF	TGTGCCAGCAGCCAAGAACCTGGGAGGGAGACCCAGTACTTC
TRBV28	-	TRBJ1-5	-	CASSFRVGRQPQHF	TGTGCCAGCAGTTTCCGAGTGGGGCGTCAGCCCCAGCATTTT
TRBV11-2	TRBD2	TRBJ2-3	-	CASSLGGGPTDTQYF	TGTGCCAGCAGCTTAGGGGGAGGGCCCACAGATACGCAGTATTTT
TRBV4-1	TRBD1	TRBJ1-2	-	CASSHLLDRGSGYTF	TGCGCCAGCAGCCATCTTCTCGACAGGGGCTCTGGCTACACCTTC
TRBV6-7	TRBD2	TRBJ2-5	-	CASSYFSGRYQETQYF	TGTGCCAGCAGTTACTTTAGCGGGAGGTACCAAGAGACCCAGTACTTC
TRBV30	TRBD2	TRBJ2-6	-	CAWSRGEGGANVLTF	TGTGCCTGGAGTCGGGGGGAAGGTGGGGCCAACGTCCTGACTTTC
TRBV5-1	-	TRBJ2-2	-	CASSLGPTGSSGELFF	TGTGCCAGCAGCTTGGGTCCGACAGGATCGTCGGGGGAGCTGTTTTTT
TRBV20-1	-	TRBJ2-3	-	CSAAVIDTQYF	TGCAGTGCCGCGGTTATAGATACGCAGTATTTT
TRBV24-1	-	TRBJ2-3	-	CATSVPGSTDTQYF	TGTGCCACCAGTGTACCCGGTAGCACAGATACGCAGTATTTT
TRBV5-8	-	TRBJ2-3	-	CASSYRGGDTQYF	TGTGCCAGCAGCTATAGGGGGGGAGATACGCAGTATTTT
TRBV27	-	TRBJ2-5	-	CASSFNGYQETQYF	TGTGCCAGCAGTTTCAACGGGTACCAAGAGACCCAGTACTTC
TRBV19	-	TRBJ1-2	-	CASSPEDRPHYPNYGYTF	TGTGCCAGTAGTCCGGAAGACAGACCGCACTACCCCAACTATGGCTACACCTTC
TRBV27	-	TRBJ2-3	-	CASSLSGGAFTDTQYF	TGTGCCAGCAGTTTATCGGGGGGGGCCTTCACAGATACGCAGTATTTT
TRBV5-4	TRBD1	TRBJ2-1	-	CASSLEPDRVYNEQFF	TGTGCCAGCAGCTTGGAACCGGACAGGGTCTACAATGAGCAGTTCTTC
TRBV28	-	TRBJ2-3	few	CASSPVTDTQYF	TGTGCCAGCAGCCCCGTCACAGATACGCAGTATTTT
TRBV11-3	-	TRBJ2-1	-	CASSLTQGPYNEQFF	TGTGCCAGCAGCTTAACACAGGGCCCCTACAATGAGCAGTTCTTC
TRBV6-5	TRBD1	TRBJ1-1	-	CASSQGATEAFF	TGTGCCAGCAGTCAGGGGGCTACTGAAGCTTTCTTT
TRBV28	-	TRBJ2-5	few	CASTPVLGGEGETQYF	TGTGCCAGCACCCCGGTGTTGGGCGGAGAGGGAGAGACCCAGTACTTC
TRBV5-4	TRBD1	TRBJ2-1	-	CASSLGDRGRVEQFF	TGTGCCAGCAGCTTGGGAGACAGGGGGCGGGTTGAGCAGTTCTTC
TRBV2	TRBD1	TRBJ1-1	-	CAILLQGRAFF	TGTGCCATCCTCCTACAGGGGAGGGCTTTCTTT
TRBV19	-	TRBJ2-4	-	CASRPLDRAKNIQYF	TGTGCCAGTCGACCCCTAGACAGAGCCAAAAACATTCAGTACTTC
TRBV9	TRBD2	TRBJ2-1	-	CASSVELAGGFLYNEQFF	TGTGCCAGCAGCGTGGAACTAGCGGGAGGCTTCCTTTACAATGAGCAGTTCTTC
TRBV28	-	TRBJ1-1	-	CASSLLFTEAFF	TGTGCCAGCAGCTTGTTATTCACTGAAGCTTTCTTT
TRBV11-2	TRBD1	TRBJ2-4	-	CASSSFPGTGMDIQYF	TGTGCCAGCAGCTCTTTTCCCGGGACAGGGATGGACATTCAGTACTTC
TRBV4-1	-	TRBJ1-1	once	CASSQAQGIAEAFF	TGCGCCAGCAGCCAAGCCCAGGGTATCGCTGAAGCTTTCTTT
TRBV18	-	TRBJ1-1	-	CASSNVIVGANTEAFF	TGTGCCAGCTCAAACGTCATCGTAGGGGCGAACACTGAAGCTTTCTTT
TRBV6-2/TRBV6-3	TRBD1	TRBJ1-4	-	CASSRDRGNEKLFF	TGTGCCAGCAGTCGTGACAGGGGCAATGAAAAACTGTTTTTT
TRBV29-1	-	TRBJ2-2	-	CSVEKVRANTGELFF	TGCAGCGTTGAAAAAGTCAGGGCGAACACCGGGGAGCTGTTTTTT
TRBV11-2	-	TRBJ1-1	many	CASSPNMNTEAFF	TGTGCCAGCAGCCCAAACATGAACACTGAAGCTTTCTTT
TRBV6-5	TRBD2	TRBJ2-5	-	CASSSMGLGETQYF	TGTGCCAGCAGTTCAATGGGACTAGGAGAGACCCAGTACTTC
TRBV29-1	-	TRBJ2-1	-	CSVEGENNEQFF	TGCAGCGTTGAAGGGGAGAACAATGAGCAGTTCTTC
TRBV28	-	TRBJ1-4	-	CASCRGHGATNEKLFF	TGTGCCAGCTGCCGAGGACATGGGGCAACTAATGAAAAACTGTTTTTT
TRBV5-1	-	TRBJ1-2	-	CASRPEVRVHYGYTF	TGTGCCAGCAGGCCGGAAGTCCGGGTACACTATGGCTACACCTTC
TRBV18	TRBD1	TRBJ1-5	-	CASSPTGGASPVNQPQHF	TGTGCCAGCTCTCCCACAGGGGGCGCGAGCCCGGTCAATCAGCCCCAGCATTTT
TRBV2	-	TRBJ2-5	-	CASSDLVGGLTRETQYF	TGTGCCAGCAGTGACCTCGTCGGGGGGCTCACCCGGGAGACCCAGTACTTC
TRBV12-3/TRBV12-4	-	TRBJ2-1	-	CASSGLDRRFF	TGTGCCAGCAGTGGACTGGACAGACGGTTCTTC
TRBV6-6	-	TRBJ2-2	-	CASSYGRGNTGELFF	TGTGCCAGCAGTTACGGCAGGGGGAACACCGGGGAGCTGTTTTTT
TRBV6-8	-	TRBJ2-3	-	CASSPYNRARTQYF	TGTGCCAGCAGTCCTTACAACAGGGCTCGCACGCAGTATTTT
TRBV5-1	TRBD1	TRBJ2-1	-	CASSQGQQLNEQFF	TGCGCCAGCAGCCAGGGACAGCAACTGAATGAGCAGTTCTTC
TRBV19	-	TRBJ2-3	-	CASSIRVMSTDTQYF	TGTGCCAGTAGTATCCGAGTAATGAGCACAGATACGCAGTATTTT
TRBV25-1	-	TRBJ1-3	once	CASSGAFRAGNTIYF	TGTGCCAGCAGTGGGGCCTTTCGAGCAGGAAACACCATATATTTT
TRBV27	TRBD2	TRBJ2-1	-	CASSPSRLAGYYNEQFF	TGTGCCAGCAGTCCGTCTAGACTAGCGGGCTACTACAATGAGCAGTTCTTC
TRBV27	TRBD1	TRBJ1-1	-	CASRKTGDTEAFF	TGTGCCAGCAGGAAGACAGGGGACACTGAAGCTTTCTTT
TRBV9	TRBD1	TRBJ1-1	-	CASSPPGGGHLNTEAFF	TGTGCCAGCAGCCCCCCAGGAGGGGGCCACCTGAACACTGAAGCTTTCTTT
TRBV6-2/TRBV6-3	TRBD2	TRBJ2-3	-	CASSYDPAGAHTQYF	TGTGCCAGCAGTTACGATCCAGCGGGAGCTCATACGCAGTATTTT
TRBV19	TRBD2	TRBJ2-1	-	CASSKSSGSSHEQFF	TGTGCCAGTAGTAAGTCTAGCGGGAGCTCGCATGAGCAGTTCTTC
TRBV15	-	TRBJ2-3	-	CATQDISTDTQYF	TGTGCCACTCAGGACATTAGCACAGATACGCAGTATTTT
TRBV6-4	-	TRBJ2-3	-	CASSDSAGTDTQYF	TGTGCCAGCAGTGACTCAGCGGGCACAGATACGCAGTATTTT
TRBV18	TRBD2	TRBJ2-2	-	CASSLAGGTLGANTGELFF	TGTGCCAGCTCACTAGCGGGGGGAACCCTGGGAGCGAACACCGGGGAGCTGTTTTTT
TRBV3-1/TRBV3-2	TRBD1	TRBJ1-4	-	CASSRGQGVYEKLFF	TGTGCCAGCAGCCGCGGACAGGGAGTATATGAAAAACTGTTTTTT
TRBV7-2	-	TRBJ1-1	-	CASSLVDSLNTEAFF	TGTGCCAGCAGCTTGGTAGACAGCTTGAACACTGAAGCTTTCTTT
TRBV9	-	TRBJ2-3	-	CASSVAIRGADTQYF	TGTGCCAGCAGCGTAGCTATCAGGGGCGCAGATACGCAGTATTTT
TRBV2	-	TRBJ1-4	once	CASSEGGVGEKLFF	TGTGCCAGCAGTGAAGGCGGGGTTGGGGAAAAACTGTTTTTT
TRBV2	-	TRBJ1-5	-	CASSKQGFLGQPQHF	TGTGCCAGCAGTAAACAGGGTTTTTTGGGTCAGCCCCAGCATTTT
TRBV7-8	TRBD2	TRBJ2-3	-	CASSPGLVRADTQYF	TGTGCCAGCAGCCCCGGACTAGTCCGAGCAGATACGCAGTATTTT
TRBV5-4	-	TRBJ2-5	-	CASSLAGRATQYF	TGTGCCAGCAGCTTGGCGGGCAGGGCAACCCAGTACTTC
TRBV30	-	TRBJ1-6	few	CAWSGRGANSPLHF	TGTGCCTGGAGTGGACGGGGAGCTAATTCACCCCTCCACTTT
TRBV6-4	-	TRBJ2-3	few	CASSRRAGGTDTQYF	TGTGCCAGCAGCCGCCGGGCAGGGGGCACAGATACGCAGTATTTT
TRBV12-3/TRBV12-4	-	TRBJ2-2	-	CASSFRGTGELFF	TGTGCCAGCAGTTTTAGGGGGACCGGGGAGCTGTTTTTT
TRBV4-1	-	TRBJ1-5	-	CASSQARVNQPQHF	TGCGCCAGCAGCCAAGCACGGGTCAATCAGCCCCAGCATTTT